Presented here are 19 T cell receptor beta chains from one specimen sequenced in a study of beta chain features in type 1 diabetes (dated by TCRdb to between 2017 and 2018). The library was made by the immunoSEQ multiplex PCR assay. All of the isolated RNA was reverse transcribed with the High Capacity cDNA Reverse Transcription Kit, so expressed TCRB transcripts were sequenced. This is the immuneACCESS table as TCRdb keeps it, with only in-frame sequences that have V and J called. A part of the clones is gone; compared with another copy, unresolved V genes explain less than half, and the rest is unexplained. The sample data list 350,000 to 450,000 clones, and approximately 15% of these were observed just once. The ten largest clones capture under 0.04% of the sample. Sequenced material: naive CD4+ T cells from blood. The cell subset or site label for this specimen denotes: true naive CD4+ T cells. The receptors were gathered from a man aged 25 to 40 in good health.

The rearrangement joins TRBV7-9 to TRBJ2-3; 7 bases match TRBD2. Germline-derived CDR1 and CDR2 are SEHNR and FQNEAQ (reference sequence). V dropped 1 base and J dropped 6; count of bases not matched to a gene: 7. The CDR3 has 15 amino acids. CDR3 sequence (DNA): TGTGCCAGCAGCTTAGTTAGGGAGGGGACGGATACGCAGTATTTT. This codes for CASSLVREGTDTQYF.

The genes are TRBV28 and TRBJ2-3; D possibly matches TRBD1 or TRBD2 (6 bases each). Germline V lookup: CDR1 MDHEN, CDR2 SYDVKM. Trimming took 6 bases from V and 0 from J, leaving 10 bases between them. The CDR3 has 14 amino acids. The chain's CDR3 is CASRWGASTDTQYF. The DNA for the CDR3 is TGTGCCAGCAGGTGGGGGGCGAGCACAGATACGCAGTATTTT.

In its sample, this clone was seen a few times. This chain joins TRBV29-1 and TRBJ2-5; D ambiguous. Germline V CDR1 and CDR2: SQVTM, ANQGSEA. Trimming took 4 bases from V and 4 from J, leaving 10 bases between them. The CDR3 contains 12 residues. The CDR3 DNA reads as TGCAGCGTTGTTCCTGTGGGAGAGACCCAGTACTTC. Translating it yields CSVVPVGETQYF.

There are a few counts of this clone. The V call is TRBV5-6, the J call TRBJ1-5, with TRBD1 as a possible D gene (6 bases). Between the trimmed V and J ends, which lost 0 bases and 4 bases, there was a span of 14 bases. This CDR3 is built from 16 residues. CDR1 is SGHDT, CDR2 YYEEEE, per germline. CDR3 sequence (DNA): TGTGCCAGCAGCTTGGCAGGGGTATTCGGAAATCAGCCCCAGCATTTT. It specifies CASSLAGVFGNQPQHF.

This clone came up a few times. The gene calls are TRBV9 and TRBJ2-1, with no clear D. Trimming took 2 bases from V and 1 from J, leaving 13 bases between them. The CDR3 totals 16 residues. The germline V gene encodes CDR1 SGDLS and CDR2 YYNGEE. The CDR3 region is CASSVGGARSYNEQFF. CDR3 bases: TGTGCCAGCAGCGTGGGTGGAGCAAGGTCCTACAATGAGCAGTTCTTC.

The gene calls are TRBV4-1 and TRBJ2-2; tentative D call: TRBD1 (6 bases). CDR1 and CDR2 (germline): MGHRA, YSYEKL. CDR3 size: 14 residues. V was trimmed by 4 bases and J by 6 bases, leaving 12 bases between them. CDR3 coding DNA: TGCGCCAGCAGCCTCCGACAGGCCCCCGGGGAGCTGTTTTTT. Translated, it gives CASSLRQAPGELFF.

This clone was counted only a few times. V is TRBV2 and J is TRBJ2-7, with D possibly TRBD2 on 6 matching bases. The ends were cut back, 5 bases at V and 6 bases at J, with 17 bases in the middle. The CDR3 is made up of 14 amino acids. Per the germline V gene, CDR1 is SNHLY and CDR2 is FYNNEI. The CDR3: CASSTVRGISEQYF. CDR3 DNA sequence: TGTGCCAGCAGTACCGTACGGGGGATTTCCGAGCAGTACTTC.

This chain links TRBV6-1 with TRBJ1-4, with D tentatively TRBD1 (6 bases). Germline CDR1 is MNHNS and CDR2 is SASEGT. Trimming took off 7 bases at V and 14 bases at J, with 14 bases between the two ends. The CDR3 runs to 11 residues. The CDR3 bases are TGTGCCAGCAAACTACAGGGCACGCTGTTTTTT. Translating gives CASKLQGTLFF.

The table lists this clone with a count of one. This sequence joins TRBV7-6 and TRBJ1-2; 10 bases are shared with TRBD1. The CDR3 extends over 15 amino acids. V was clipped by 1 base and J by 4 bases; unmatched bases: 3. Germline V gene data show CDR1 as SGHVS and CDR2 as FNYEAQ. CDR3 region: CASSLGTGGFYGYTF. DNA for the CDR3: TGTGCCAGCAGCTTAGGGACAGGGGGTTTCTATGGCTACACCTTC.

The chain combines TRBV19 with TRBJ1-3; D is possibly TRBD1 (6 bases). The ends were cut back, 9 bases at V and 6 bases at J, with 21 bases in the middle. This CDR3 is 15 amino acids long. Germline values: CDR1 LNHDA, CDR2 SQIVND (reference sequence). This CDR3 reads CASRRGQINSNTIYF. The CDR3, as DNA: TGTGCCAGCCGGAGAGGACAGATCAATTCAAACACCATATATTTT.

The gene calls are TRBV5-4 and TRBJ2-1; no firm D call. Per the germline V gene, CDR1 is SGHNT and CDR2 is YYREEE (reference sequence). V lost 0 bases, J lost 7 bases, and 5 bases lay in between. The CDR3 is 12 amino acids. The CDR3 DNA reads TGTGCCAGCAGCTTGGCGGCGAATGAGCAGTTCTTC. Amino acids: CASSLAANEQFF.

This clone was picked up a small number of times. The genes are TRBV7-2 and TRBJ2-3; weak D call: TRBD2 (5 bases). CDR3 length: 16 amino acids. V lost 6 bases, J lost 1 base, and 17 bases lay in between. Germline CDR1 is SGHTA and CDR2 is FQGNSA. The CDR3 DNA sequence: TGTGCCAGCAGAAGGAGGAGTATGGCCGGCACAGATACGCAGTATTTT. Residues: CASRRRSMAGTDTQYF.

This clone came up a few times. V gene TRBV7-8 combines with J gene TRBJ2-7; D unclear. CDR3 length: 11 residues. V lost 5 bases and J lost 3, with 5 bases in between. Germline CDR1 is SGHVS and CDR2 is FQNEAQ. The CDR3 region is CASSTIYEQYF. CDR3 in DNA: TGTGCCAGCAGCACGATCTACGAGCAGTACTTC.

This chain links TRBV7-9 with TRBJ2-1, with 15 bases matching TRBD2. The CDR3 sequence is 19 residues long. V lost 5 bases and J lost 0; bases outside the gene matches: 8. Per the germline V gene, CDR1 is SEHNR and CDR2 is FQNEAQ (reference sequence). The CDR3 sequence is CASSLGLAGGRYSYNEQFF. The CDR3 bases are TGTGCCAGCAGCCTCGGACTAGCGGGAGGGAGATACTCCTACAATGAGCAGTTCTTC.

This clone was detected a few times. Written as DNA, the CDR3 is TGCAGCGAGACTAGCGGGAGTAGGGATACGCAGTATTTT. Its translation is CSETSGSRDTQYF. J is TRBJ2-3 and V is TRBV29-1, with 12 bases lining up with TRBD2. Germline V gene data show CDR1 as SQVTM and CDR2 as ANQGSEA. This CDR3 has 13 residues. V dropped 7 bases and J dropped 6; count of bases not matched to a gene: 5.

This clone was seen only a few times. Other DNA sequences within the sample encode an identical CDR3. The V call is TRBV30, the J call TRBJ2-3; D is perhaps TRBD2 (5 bases). This CDR3 has 14 amino acids. Per germline, CDR1 GTSNPN and CDR2 SVGIG (reference sequence). V was trimmed by 4 bases and J by 2 bases, leaving 13 bases between them. The CDR3 loop reads CAWTRGRITDTQYF. The DNA of the CDR3 is TGTGCCTGGACCAGAGGGCGGATCACAGATACGCAGTATTTT.

This clone turned up a few times. This rearrangement joins TRBV29-1 to TRBJ2-6; TRBD1 agrees at 10 bases. CDR1 is SQVTM, CDR2 ANQGSEA, per germline. J gave up 2 bases and V 7 bases, and 5 bases lay outside the gene matches. This CDR3 region has 15 residues. CDR3 sequence: CSATTGGAGANVLTF. CDR3 sequence (DNA): TGCAGCGCGACGACAGGGGGCGCTGGGGCCAACGTCCTGACTTTC.

The genes are TRBV7-2 and TRBJ2-7, with TRBD1 matching 9 bases. This CDR3 is 16 amino acids long. V was pared by 1 base and J by 3 bases, with 7 bases of the junction left unmatched. Per the germline V gene, CDR1 is SGHTA and CDR2 is FQGNSA. The CDR3, as DNA: TGTGCCAGCAGCTTAGTAGGGACAGGGCCGAACTACGAGCAGTACTTC. Residues: CASSLVGTGPNYEQYF. Full variable domain (missing parts from reference TRBV7-2 and TRBJ2-7): GAGVSQSPSNKVTEKGKDVELRCDPISGHTALYWYRQSLGQGLEFLIYFQGNSAPDKSGLPSDRFSAERTGGSVSTLTIQRTQQEDSAVYLCASSLVGTGPNYEQYFGPGTRLTVT.

A few counts support this clone. Other DNA sequences in this specimen translate into the identical CDR3. The genes are TRBV30 and TRBJ2-5; weak D call: TRBD1 (6 bases). V was clipped by 0 bases and J by 1 base, with 6 bases between them. Germline assignment: CDR1 GTSNPN and CDR2 SVGIG (reference sequence). This CDR3 spans 13 amino acids. The chain's CDR3 is CAWSVQGQETQYF. In DNA form, the CDR3 reads TGTGCCTGGAGTGTACAGGGCCAAGAGACCCAGTACTTC.